The clone carrying this T cell receptor (beta chain) was observed many times. This CDR3 comprises 22 residues. Germline V lookup: CDR1 LGHNA, CDR2 YNFKEQ. The ends lost 5 bases at V and 4 bases at J; junction bases unmatched: 25. The sample originates from a study of response to subunit inactivated influenza vaccine. TCRdb re-called the RT-PCR reads through MiXCR, storing one row per CDR3 protein. This sample carries 150,000 or so distinct CDR3 sequences, 9.5% to 13% of them seen once, and the ten largest clones take 9.5% to 15%. The sample was non-naive T cells sorted from PBMCs, taken roughly 48 days after vaccination. The chain carries TRBV4-2 and TRBJ2-7; TRBD2 matches 14 bases. The sequence was collected from a man aged 45 to 65 who received an inactivated influenza vaccine. The DNA for the CDR3 is TGTGCCAGCAGCAAAAGAGCTCCATGGAGGCGGACTAGCGGGGGGAATGAATACGAGCAGTACTTC. It codes for CASSKRAPWRRTSGGNEYEQYF.